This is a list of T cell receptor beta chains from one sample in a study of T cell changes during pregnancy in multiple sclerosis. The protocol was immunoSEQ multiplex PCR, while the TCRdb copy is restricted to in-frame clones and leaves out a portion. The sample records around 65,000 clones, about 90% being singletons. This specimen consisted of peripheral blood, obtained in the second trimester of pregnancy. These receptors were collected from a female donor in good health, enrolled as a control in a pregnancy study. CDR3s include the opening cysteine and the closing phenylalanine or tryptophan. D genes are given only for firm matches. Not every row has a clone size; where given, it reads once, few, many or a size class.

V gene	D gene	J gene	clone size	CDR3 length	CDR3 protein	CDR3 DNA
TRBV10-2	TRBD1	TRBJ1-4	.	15	CASRGDGTVNEKLFF	TGCGCCAGCAGGGGTGACGGGACAGTTAATGAAAAACTGTTTTTT
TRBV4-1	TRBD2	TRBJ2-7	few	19	CASSGPGLAGGSPKDEQYF	TGCGCCAGCAGCGGTCCGGGACTAGCGGGAGGTTCCCCCAAGGACGAGCAGTACTTC
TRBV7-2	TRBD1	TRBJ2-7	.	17	CASSFHRGSSIPYEQYF	TGTGCCAGCAGCTTTCACAGGGGCTCAAGTATACCCTACGAGCAGTACTTC
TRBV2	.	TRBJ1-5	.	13	CASLQGSNQPQHF	TGTGCCAGCCTCCAGGGGTCCAATCAGCCCCAGCATTTT
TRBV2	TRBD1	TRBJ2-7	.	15	CASSEAGTAAYEQYF	TGTGCCAGCAGTGAAGCAGGGACAGCAGCCTACGAGCAGTACTTC
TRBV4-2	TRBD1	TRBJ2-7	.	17	CASSLQGDGTATYEQYF	TGTGCCAGCAGCCTCCAGGGGGACGGAACAGCCACCTACGAGCAGTACTTC
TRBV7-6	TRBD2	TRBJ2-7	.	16	CASSSGLADPSYEQYF	TGTGCCAGCAGCTCGGGACTAGCGGACCCTTCCTACGAGCAGTACTTC
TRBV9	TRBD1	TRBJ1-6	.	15	CASSGSGQFNSPLHF	TGTGCCAGCAGCGGATCGGGACAGTTCAATTCACCCCTCCACTTT
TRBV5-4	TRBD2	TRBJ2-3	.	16	CASSLVGLGGMDTQYF	TGTGCCAGCAGCTTGGTGGGACTAGGAGGGATGGATACGCAGTATTTT
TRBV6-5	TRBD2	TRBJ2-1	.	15	CASSYSPSGSFEQFF	TGTGCCAGCAGTTACTCACCTAGCGGGAGTTTTGAGCAGTTCTTC
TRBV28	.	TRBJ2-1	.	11	CASSFLDEQFF	TGTGCCAGCAGTTTCTTAGATGAGCAGTTCTTC
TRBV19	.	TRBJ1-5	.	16	CASSIGPHRENQPQHF	TGTGCCAGTAGTATTGGGCCCCACAGGGAGAATCAGCCCCAGCATTTT
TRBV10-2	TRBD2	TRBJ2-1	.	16	CASRSTSGVPGNEQFF	TGCGCCAGCAGGTCGACTAGCGGGGTGCCTGGGAATGAGCAGTTCTTC
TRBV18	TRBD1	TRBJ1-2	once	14	CASSPADRERGYTF	TGTGCCAGCTCACCGGCTGACAGGGAACGCGGCTACACCTTC
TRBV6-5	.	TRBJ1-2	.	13	CASSYPGLYGYTF	TGTGCCAGCAGTTATCCAGGCCTATATGGCTACACCTTC
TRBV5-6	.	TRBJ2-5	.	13	CASSPQGWETQYF	TGTGCCAGCAGCCCCCAGGGTTGGGAGACCCAGTACTTC
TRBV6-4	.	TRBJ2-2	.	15	CASSVGPADTGELFF	TGTGCCAGCAGTGTGGGGCCTGCTGACACCGGGGAGCTGTTTTTT
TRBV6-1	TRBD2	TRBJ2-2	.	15	CASRASGGWSGELFF	TGTGCCAGCCGGGCTAGCGGGGGGTGGTCGGGGGAGCTGTTTTTT
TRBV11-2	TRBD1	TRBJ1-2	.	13	CASSPTGGGGYTF	TGTGCCAGCAGCCCTACAGGGGGGGGTGGCTACACCTTC
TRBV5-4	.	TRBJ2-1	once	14	CASSPWYRVNEQFF	TGTGCCAGCAGCCCCTGGTATCGGGTAAATGAGCAGTTCTTC
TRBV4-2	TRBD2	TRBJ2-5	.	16	CASSRGTSGGQETQYF	TGTGCCAGCAGCCGAGGGACTAGCGGGGGACAAGAGACCCAGTACTTC
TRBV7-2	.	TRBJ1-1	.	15	CASSPQAGMNTEAFF	TGTGCCAGCAGCCCACAGGCGGGGATGAACACTGAAGCTTTCTTT
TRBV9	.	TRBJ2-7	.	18	CASSPPREEAPSSYEQYF	TGTGCCAGCAGCCCCCCTAGAGAGGAGGCCCCGAGCTCCTACGAGCAGTACTTC
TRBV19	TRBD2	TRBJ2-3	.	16	CASSRGTSGSTDTQYF	TGTGCCAGTAGTCGGGGGACTAGCGGGAGCACAGATACGCAGTATTTT
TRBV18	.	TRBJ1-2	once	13	CASSEMRDYGYTF	TGTGCCAGCTCGGAGATGCGTGACTATGGCTACACCTTC
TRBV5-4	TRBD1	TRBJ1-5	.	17	CASSSPGGGFSNQPQHF	TGTGCCAGCAGCTCCCCAGGGGGCGGTTTTAGCAATCAGCCCCAGCATTTT
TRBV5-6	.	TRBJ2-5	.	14	CASSLTSGRETQYF	TGTGCCAGCAGCTTGACTTCGGGGAGAGAGACCCAGTACTTC
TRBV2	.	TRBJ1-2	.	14	CASSATVANYGYTF	TGTGCCAGCAGTGCGACAGTAGCTAACTATGGCTACACCTTC
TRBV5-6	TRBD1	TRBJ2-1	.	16	CASSSPRQGTTYEQFF	TGTGCCAGCAGCTCCCCTCGACAGGGTACCACTTATGAGCAGTTCTTC
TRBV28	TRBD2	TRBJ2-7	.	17	CASTWWRKDGTTREQYF	TGTGCCAGCACGTGGTGGAGAAAAGACGGGACTACGAGGGAGCAGTACTTC
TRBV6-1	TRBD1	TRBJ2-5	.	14	CASRPGGAGETQYF	TGTGCCAGCAGACCAGGGGGCGCGGGGGAGACCCAGTACTTC
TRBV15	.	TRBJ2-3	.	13	CATSRASTDTQYF	TGTGCCACCAGCAGAGCTAGCACAGATACGCAGTATTTT
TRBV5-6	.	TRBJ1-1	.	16	CASSPRGRGRYTEAFF	TGTGCCAGCAGCCCACGCGGGAGGGGGAGGTACACTGAAGCTTTCTTT
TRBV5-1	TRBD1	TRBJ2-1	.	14	CASSSGQGLNEQFF	TGCGCCAGCAGCTCTGGACAGGGCCTCAATGAGCAGTTCTTC
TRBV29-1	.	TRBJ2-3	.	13	CSVVGGFKDTQYF	TGCAGCGTTGTTGGGGGCTTCAAAGATACGCAGTATTTT
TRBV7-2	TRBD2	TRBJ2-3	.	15	CASSLGGVNTDTQYF	TGTGCCAGCAGCCTCGGGGGGGTTAACACAGATACGCAGTATTTT
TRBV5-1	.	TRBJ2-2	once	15	CASSFNPIDTGELFF	TGCGCCAGCAGCTTCAATCCTATAGACACCGGGGAGCTGTTTTTT
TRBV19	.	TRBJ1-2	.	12	CASSHRDHGYTF	TGTGCCAGTAGCCACAGAGACCATGGCTACACCTTC
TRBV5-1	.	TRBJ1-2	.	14	CASSLEGGARGYTF	TGCGCCAGCAGCTTGGAGGGGGGGGCCAGGGGCTACACCTTC